Listed below are T cell receptor beta chains from one sample, sequenced in a study of T cells after yellow fever vaccination. TCRdb passed the 5' RACE reads through MiXCR, listing each CDR3 protein once. The sample yields 10,000 or so distinct CDR3 sequences, roughly 5.8% seen once. The source material was PBMCs, either bulk or a sorted T-cell subset (CD4+, CD8+, memory, or dextramer-sorted; not recorded which), sampled on the day of the yellow fever booster vaccination. These receptors were taken from a man aged 30 to 39 who received the YFV17D yellow fever vaccine. The CDR3 runs from the conserved cysteine through the conserved F or W. D genes are given only for firm matches. For some rows the clone size is stated as once, few or many, or as a class when expanded; others skip it.

d_call: -
v_call: TRBV6-2/TRBV6-3
clone_size: many
j_call: TRBJ2-6
cdr3_nt: TGTGCCAGCAGCCTCCCCTCCCCAGGGGCCAACGTCCTGACTTTC
cdr3_aa: CASSLPSPGANVLTF

d_call: -
v_call: TRBV5-6
clone_size: medium-sized
j_call: TRBJ2-7
cdr3_nt: TGTGCCAGCAGCTCCAGGGGCTACGAGCAGTACTTC
cdr3_aa: CASSSRGYEQYF

d_call: -
v_call: TRBV21-1
clone_size: many
j_call: TRBJ2-3
cdr3_nt: TGTGCCAGCAGCCCCTGGGGCAGGGGGCAGAGCACAGATACGCAGTATTTT
cdr3_aa: CASSPWGRGQSTDTQYF

d_call: -
v_call: TRBV5-5
clone_size: medium-sized
j_call: TRBJ2-5
cdr3_nt: TGTGCAAACGGGAGACAGGGTGGCGAGACCCAGTACTTC
cdr3_aa: CANGRQGGETQYF

d_call: -
v_call: TRBV5-1
clone_size: many
j_call: TRBJ2-3
cdr3_nt: TGCGCCAGCGTGGCGGAGGAGCTCGCGGGCACAGATACGCAGTATTTT
cdr3_aa: CASVAEELAGTDTQYF

d_call: TRBD1
v_call: TRBV2
clone_size: medium-sized
j_call: TRBJ1-5
cdr3_nt: TGTGCCAGCAGTCGGACAGGGGGGAGCAATCAGCCCCAGCATTTT
cdr3_aa: CASSRTGGSNQPQHF

d_call: -
v_call: TRBV6-5
clone_size: medium-sized
j_call: TRBJ1-2
cdr3_nt: TGTGCCAGCAGCCTACGGAAAGGGGAATACTATGGCTACACCTTC
cdr3_aa: CASSLRKGEYYGYTF

d_call: -
v_call: TRBV4-1
clone_size: medium-sized
j_call: TRBJ2-2
cdr3_nt: TGCGCCAGCAGCCAAGAGAGACGGGTTACGCCCGCTGGACTGACGAACACCGGGGAGCTGTTTTTT
cdr3_aa: CASSQERRVTPAGLTNTGELFF

d_call: -
v_call: TRBV7-9
clone_size: -
j_call: TRBJ1-3
cdr3_nt: TGTGCCAGCAGCCCACTTACGGCGATAAACACCATATATTTT
cdr3_aa: CASSPLTAINTIYF

d_call: -
v_call: TRBV3-1
clone_size: many
j_call: TRBJ2-3
cdr3_nt: TGTGCCAGCAGCCACGTTGCAGATACGCAGTATTTT
cdr3_aa: CASSHVADTQYF

d_call: TRBD2
v_call: TRBV7-2
clone_size: -
j_call: TRBJ2-3
cdr3_nt: TGTGCCAGCAGCTTAGCTCGCGTCGCGGGAGGGAGCACAGATACGCAGTATTTT
cdr3_aa: CASSLARVAGGSTDTQYF

d_call: -
v_call: TRBV20-1
clone_size: many
j_call: TRBJ2-7
cdr3_nt: TGCAGTGCTAGAGGCCTCGGGACTCCCCACGGTGAGCAGTACTTC
cdr3_aa: CSARGLGTPHGEQYF

d_call: -
v_call: TRBV5-1
clone_size: medium-sized
j_call: TRBJ2-3
cdr3_nt: TGCGCCAGTAGGCCGGGATCGACAGATACGCAGTATTTT
cdr3_aa: CASRPGSTDTQYF

d_call: -
v_call: TRBV6-6
clone_size: many
j_call: TRBJ1-1
cdr3_nt: TGTGCCAGCTTAAGACGTCCGAACACTGAAGCTTTCTTT
cdr3_aa: CASLRRPNTEAFF

d_call: TRBD1
v_call: TRBV24-1
clone_size: many
j_call: TRBJ1-1
cdr3_nt: TGTGCCCAGACAGGGGCAGGGAAGGAGGACACTGAAGCTTTCTTT
cdr3_aa: CAQTGAGKEDTEAFF